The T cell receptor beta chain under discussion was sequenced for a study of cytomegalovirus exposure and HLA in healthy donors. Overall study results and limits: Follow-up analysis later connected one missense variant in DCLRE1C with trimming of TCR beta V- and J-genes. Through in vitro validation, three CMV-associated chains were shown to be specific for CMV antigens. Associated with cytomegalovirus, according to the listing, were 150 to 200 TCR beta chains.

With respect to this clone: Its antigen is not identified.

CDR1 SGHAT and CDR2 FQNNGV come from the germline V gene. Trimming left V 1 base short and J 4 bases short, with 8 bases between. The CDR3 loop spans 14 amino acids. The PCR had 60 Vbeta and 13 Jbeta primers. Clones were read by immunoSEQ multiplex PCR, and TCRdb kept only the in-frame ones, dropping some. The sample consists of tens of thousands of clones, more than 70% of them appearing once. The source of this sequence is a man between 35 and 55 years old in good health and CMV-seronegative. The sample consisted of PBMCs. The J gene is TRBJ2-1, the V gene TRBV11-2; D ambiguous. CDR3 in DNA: TGTGCCAGCAGCTTAGCCCAGGCTTACAATGAGCAGTTCTTC. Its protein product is CASSLAQAYNEQFF.